The 20 T cell receptor beta chains given below trace back to one sample, sequenced in a study of Tregs in tolerant kidney transplant recipients. Recipients received nonmyeloablative bone marrow transplants from related graft donors, with transient mixed chimerism. The table came from immunoSEQ multiplex PCR; TCRdb's copy has only in-frame clones and leaves some out. The sample holds approximately 82,000 clones; 80% to 95% are singletons and the top ten take roughly 1.7%. The starting material was CD4+ T cells from blood (PBMCs), obtained 12 months after the transplant. The receptors were sampled from a human patient who received a combined kidney and bone marrow transplant. Part of the T cell pool may stem from the graft donor.

This chain joins TRBV15 and TRBJ1-4; the D gene is possibly TRBD1 (6 bases). The CDR3 contains 14 residues. Per the germline V gene, CDR1 is LNHNV and CDR2 is YYDKDF (reference sequence). With 1 base removed from V and 7 bases from J, the gap between germline ends came to 10 bases. The CDR3 region is CATSRVTGSEKLFF. Written as DNA, the CDR3 is TGTGCCACCAGCAGAGTAACAGGGAGTGAAAAACTGTTTTTT.

The V and J genes are TRBV10-3 and TRBJ1-6; 8 bases agree with TRBD1. Germline V lookup: CDR1 ENHRY, CDR2 SYGVKD. V lost 2 bases to trimming and J lost 13 bases; unmatched junction nucleotides: 7. The CDR3 covers 14 residues. The CDR3 sequence is CAISEGQGSFPLHF. The CDR3 DNA follows: TGTGCCATCAGTGAGGGACAGGGTAGTTTCCCCCTCCACTTT.

This sequence joins TRBV10-3 and TRBJ2-1, with TRBD1 matching 8 bases. V trimming: 6 bases; J trimming: 3 bases; junction bases outside the gene matches: 7. The CDR3 runs to 15 residues. Germline V gene sequence: CDR1 ENHRY, CDR2 SYGVKD. This chain's CDR3 is CAIRPDRGIYNEQFF. The CDR3 nucleotides are TGTGCCATCAGACCCGACAGGGGAATCTACAATGAGCAGTTCTTC.

This chain connects TRBV6-5 to TRBJ2-1; 8 positions match TRBD2. The CDR3 sequence is 16 residues long. Germline V gene sequence: CDR1 MNHEY, CDR2 SVGAGI. With 2 bases clipped from V and 0 bases from J, the junction kept 3 bases outside the gene matches. DNA of the CDR3: TGTGCCAGCAGTTACATAGCGGGGAGCTCCTACAATGAGCAGTTCTTC. Translation gives CASSYIAGSSYNEQFF.

J is TRBJ2-7 and V is TRBV19, with 10 bases matching TRBD2. V lost 6 bases and J lost 3; bases outside the gene matches: 8. Per germline, CDR1 LNHDA and CDR2 SQIVND (reference sequence). The CDR3 is 15 amino acids. CDR3 sequence reads: CASSPRTSGVYEQYF. The CDR3 DNA sequence: TGTGCCAGTAGCCCCCGGACTAGCGGAGTCTACGAGCAGTACTTC.

On this clone: Mismatch with germline at one junction end may stem from a read error. This sample also contains other DNA sequences that code for the same CDR3. The chain combines TRBV27 with TRBJ1-6, with D possibly being TRBD1 (5 bases). CDR1 and CDR2 from the germline V gene are MNHEY and SMNVEV (reference sequence). This CDR3 region has 17 residues. The CDR3 is CASSYRGGGTYNSPLHF. CDR3 nucleotide sequence: TGTGCCAGCAGTTACCGGGGCGGGGGTACCTATAATTCCCCCCTCCACTTT.

With regard to this clone: At one boundary the junction diverges from the germline segment, which might be a read error. The chain is built from TRBV7-3 and TRBJ1-1; TRBD1 agrees at 9 bases. Germline CDR1 is SGHTA and CDR2 is FQGTGA. This CDR3 is built from 12 residues. The CDR3 DNA reads TGTGCCAGCAACTTACCCGGGACAGGGCTTACCTTT. Amino acids: CASNLPGTGLTF.

The chain joins TRBV11-3 to TRBJ1-1, with 7 positions matching TRBD1. V was pared by 5 bases and J by 8 bases, with 11 bases of the junction left unmatched. This CDR3 has 14 residues. The germline CDR1 and CDR2 sequences are SGHNT and YENEEA. As DNA, the CDR3 is TGTGCCAGCAGCGCCACAGGGGATACCCCCGAAGCTTTCTTT. Its translation: CASSATGDTPEAFF.

The rearrangement links TRBV7-3 to TRBJ2-1, with D possibly matching TRBD2 (7 bases). CDR1 is SGHTA and CDR2 is FQGTGA in the germline V gene. This CDR3 spans 15 amino acids. Trimming removed 1 base at V and 7 bases at J, with 14 bases between. The CDR3 region is CASSLRRGRGNEQFF. The CDR3, as DNA: TGTGCCAGCAGCTTAAGGAGGGGGAGGGGGAATGAGCAGTTCTTC.

CDR3 in DNA: TGTGCCAGCAGTCGACAGGGGGCCAAAAACATTCAGTACTTC. This encodes CASSRQGAKNIQYF. The V gene is TRBV6-5, the J gene TRBJ2-4; 8 bases agree with TRBD1. Germline trimming cut 5 bases from V and 1 base from J; bases unmatched to any gene: 1. The germline gives CDR1 MNHEY, CDR2 SVGAGI. The CDR3 has 14 amino acids.

In its sample, this clone was seen a few times. V gene TRBV6-1 combines with J gene TRBJ1-5, with D hard to call. From germline, CDR1 is MNHNS and CDR2 SASEGT. The CDR3 is 15 amino acids. Trimming shortened V by 5 bases and J by 3 bases, and 14 bases separated the two germline ends. CDR3 protein: CASSLEAGYNQPQHF. The CDR3 DNA sequence: TGTGCCAGCAGTCTAGAGGCGGGGTACAATCAGCCCCAGCATTTT.

The chain combines TRBV5-1 with TRBJ2-1, with D tentatively TRBD2 (5 bases). The germline gives CDR1 SGHRS, CDR2 YFSETQ. CDR3 length: 16 amino acids. The V gene lost 0 bases and the J gene lost 6 bases, with 16 bases spanning the gap. CDR3: CASSLAPGNIGNEQFF. The CDR3 DNA sequence: TGCGCCAGCAGCTTGGCCCCGGGAAACATTGGCAATGAGCAGTTCTTC. Full variable domain (outside the CDR3, taken from reference TRBV5-1 and TRBJ2-1): KAGVTQTPRYLIKTRGQQVTLSCSPISGHRSVSWYQQTPGQGLQFLFEYFSETQRNKGNFPGRFSGRQFSNSRSEMNVSTLELGDSALYLCASSLAPGNIGNEQFFGPGTRLTVL.

The chain employs TRBV7-7 and TRBJ2-7; 9 positions match TRBD2. This CDR3 contains 13 residues. Germline V gives CDR1 SSHAT, CDR2 FNYEAQ (reference sequence). J lost 9 bases, V lost 4 bases, and 7 bases had no gene match. CDR3 sequence (DNA): TGTGCCAGCAGCTCTTTAGCGGGGGCTGGGCAGTACTTC. Protein: CASSSLAGAGQYF.

Comments on this clone: Sequence at one end of the junction differs from germline and may be a read error. This sequence joins TRBV5-6 and TRBJ1-2; 7 nucleotides line up with TRBD1. This CDR3 is built from 15 residues. CDR1 SGHDT and CDR2 YYEEEE come from the germline V gene. The CDR3 DNA follows: TGTGCCGGCAGCTTGGGTGGACAGGCACTTTATGGCTACACCTTC. This encodes CAGSLGGQALYGYTF.

The rearrangement uses TRBV7-2 and TRBJ1-1; 8 bases map to TRBD1. Germline V CDR1 and CDR2: SGHTA, FQGNSA. CDR3 size: 12 residues. V dropped 2 bases and J dropped 8; count of bases not matched to a gene: 1. The CDR3 protein is CASSLRTGEAFF. CDR3 sequence (DNA): TGTGCCAGCAGCTTAAGGACAGGGGAAGCTTTCTTT.

About this clone itself: Other DNA sequences of this sample code for an identical CDR3. The rearrangement joins TRBV18 to TRBJ2-5; TRBD1 matches 7 bases. The CDR3 has 13 residues. The V gene end was trimmed by 3 bases and the J gene end by 4 bases; junction bases not matched to a gene: 2. The germline V gene encodes CDR1 KGHSH and CDR2 LQKENI. The CDR3 sequence is CASSPRQGETQYF. In DNA, the CDR3 is TGTGCCAGCTCACCGCGACAGGGAGAGACCCAGTACTTC.

As to this clone: The same CDR3 also results from other DNA sequences found in this sample. The V gene is TRBV6-5, the J gene TRBJ2-7, with a tentative D call TRBD1 (6 bases). The CDR3 consists of 14 residues. From germline, CDR1 is MNHEY and CDR2 SVGAGI. Trimming took 3 bases from V and 1 from J, leaving 10 bases between them. The CDR3 bases are TGTGCCAGCAGTTATTGGGGGCCGTCCTACGAGCAGTACTTC. Translating gives CASSYWGPSYEQYF.

The J gene is TRBJ2-1, the V gene TRBV7-2; the match to TRBD2 covers 10 bases. This CDR3 region has 20 residues. The V segment lost 0 bases and the J segment 4 bases; nucleotides outside the gene matches: 15. Germline CDR1 reads SGHTA; CDR2 reads FQGNSA. The CDR3, as DNA: TGTGCCAGCAGCTTAGCAACCGGGAGCGGGGGGGCCGGATTTTACAATGAGCAGTTCTTC. It translates to CASSLATGSGGAGFYNEQFF.

The rearrangement links TRBV11-3 to TRBJ1-4, with 7 bases lining up with TRBD1. CDR3 length: 16 residues. The ends lost 1 base at V and 4 bases at J; junction bases unmatched: 6. Germline loops: CDR1 SGHNT, CDR2 YENEEA. The CDR3 region has the DNA TGTGCCAGCAGCTTAGGGACAGCAGGGGGTAATGAAAAACTGTTTTTT. Residues: CASSLGTAGGNEKLFF.

The chain couples TRBV30 to TRBJ1-1; D gene uncertain. The germline V and J ends were trimmed by 4 bases and 2 bases, with 8 bases remaining between them. This CDR3 contains 12 residues. The germline gives CDR1 GTSNPN, CDR2 SVGIG (reference sequence). CDR3 in DNA: TGTGCCTGGATCAGGTTTAACACTGAAGCTTTCTTT. It is translated as CAWIRFNTEAFF.